This TCR beta chain appears in the sequencing data of a study of control samples from healthy donors and cancer patients. Only in-frame clones appear in the TCRdb table, and some are missing; sequencing was by immunoSEQ multiplex PCR. The sample has 90,000 to 130,000 clones, roughly 88% seen once. V dropped 9 bases and J dropped 4 bases, with 10 bases sitting between them. This CDR3 spans 13 amino acids. The sample holds one count of this clone. V gene TRBV12-3 or TRBV12-4 combines with J gene TRBJ1-6; D is perhaps TRBD1 (6 bases). Sequenced input: PBMCs. This receptor was obtained from a woman aged 55-70 years with lung cancer. This CDR3 is CASQGQYNSPLHF. For the CDR3, the DNA is TGTGCCAGTCAGGGGCAGTATAATTCACCCCTCCACTTT.